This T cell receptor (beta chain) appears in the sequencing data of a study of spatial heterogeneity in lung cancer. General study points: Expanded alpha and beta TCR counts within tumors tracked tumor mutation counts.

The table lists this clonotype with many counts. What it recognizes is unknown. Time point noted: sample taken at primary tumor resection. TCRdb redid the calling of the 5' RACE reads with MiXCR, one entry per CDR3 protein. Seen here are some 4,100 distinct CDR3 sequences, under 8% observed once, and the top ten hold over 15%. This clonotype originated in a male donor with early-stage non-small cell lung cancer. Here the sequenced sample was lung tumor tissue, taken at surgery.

The CDR3 here is CSAPDSYSNQPQHF. Written as DNA, the CDR3 is TGCAGTGCTCCCGACAGCTATAGCAATCAGCCCCAGCATTTT. V and J are TRBV20-1 and TRBJ1-5, with D maybe TRBD1 (5 bases). CDR1 is DFQATT and CDR2 is SNEGSKA in the germline V gene (reference sequence). The CDR3 runs to 14 residues. V was trimmed by 5 bases and J by 0 bases, leaving 11 bases between them.